This T cell receptor beta chain stems from a study of T cells in Graves' hyperthyroidism and ophthalmopathy. This CDR3 spans 14 amino acids. Germline-derived CDR1 and CDR2 are DFQATT and SNEGSKA (reference sequence). The V end was cut by 1 base, the J end by 4 bases, with 13 bases between. RNA transcripts yielded amplified TCR beta CDR3 regions. HTBI primers were the set used in a first-round RT-PCR of the TCR CDR3. MiXCR, run by TCRdb on the multiplex PCR reads, gives a single entry per CDR3 protein. The table records approximately 590,000 distinct CDR3 sequences, 40% to 55% of them present only once.

The TCR originated in a woman between 18 and 29 years old with Graves' hyperthyroidism. Sequences were obtained from peripheral blood or thyroid tissue (not recorded which). The V gene is TRBV20-1, the J gene TRBJ2-5; D may be TRBD1 or TRBD2 (5 bases each). Written as DNA, the CDR3 is TGCAGTGCTAGAGTACCGGGGCGCCCAGAGACCCAGTACTTC. Its protein is CSARVPGRPETQYF.